A selection of T cell receptor beta chains follows, all from one sample in a study of PD-L1 blockade in urothelial cancer. TCRdb's table, derived via immunoSEQ multiplex PCR, lists solely in-frame clones and lacks some. The sample lists around 93,000 clones, over 80% seen once, with under 10% in the top ten. The specimen was PBMCs, collected around atezolizumab (anti-PD-L1) treatment. The source is a man between 65 and 85 years old with urothelial cancer. Both conserved end residues are part of each CDR3. A D gene is named only where the DNA matches it firmly. The size entry is marked missing in some rows and otherwise reads once, few, many or a size class.

j_gene,d_gene,v_gene,abundance,CDR3nt,CDR3aa
TRBJ2-5,TRBD2,TRBV4-3,.,TGCGCCAGCAGCCAAGATTGGACTAGCGGGAGAGAGGGCCTCCAAGAGACCCAGTACTTC,CASSQDWTSGREGLQETQYF
TRBJ1-2,TRBD1,TRBV15,.,TGTGCCACCAGCAGTTCTTGGGACAGGGCCGACTATGGCTACACCTTC,CATSSSWDRADYGYTF
TRBJ1-5,TRBD1,TRBV7-2,.,TGTGCCAGCAGCTTCGGACAGGGGCTGGGGCCCCAGCATTTT,CASSFGQGLGPQHF
TRBJ2-5,.,TRBV5-8,.,TGTGCCACCCCGACGGAGTCCCTGTGGACCCAGTACTTC,CATPTESLWTQYF
TRBJ2-1,TRBD1,TRBV11-3,medium-sized,TGTGCCAGCAGCTTCGGGGGGACAGGGGAGGGCAATGAGCAGTTCTTC,CASSFGGTGEGNEQFF
TRBJ2-1,TRBD2,TRBV5-1,.,TGCGCCAGCAGCGCCACGACTAGCGGGAATGGCAATGAGCAGTTCTTC,CASSATTSGNGNEQFF
TRBJ2-3,TRBD2,TRBV4-1,.,TGCGCCAGCAGCCAAGTTTTCCCCCTAGCGGGAGTAGCAGATACGCAGTATTTT,CASSQVFPLAGVADTQYF
TRBJ1-2,.,TRBV28,.,TGTGCCAGCAGTTTCGACAGCAAAAACTATGGCTACACCTTC,CASSFDSKNYGYTF
TRBJ2-1,TRBD2,TRBV5-1,.,TGCGCCAGCAGCGACGGGACTAGCGGGAGCAATGAGCAGTTCTTC,CASSDGTSGSNEQFF
TRBJ1-3,.,TRBV5-6,.,TGTGCCAGCAGCTTGATAGGAAACACCATATATTTT,CASSLIGNTIYF
TRBJ2-1,.,TRBV6-6,once,TGTGCCAGCCTCCTAAGCTCCTACAATGAGCAGTTCTTC,CASLLSSYNEQFF
TRBJ2-3,TRBD1,TRBV5-1,.,TGCGCCAGCAGCTCCCGGGACAGGGACACAGATACGCAGTATTTT,CASSSRDRDTDTQYF
TRBJ2-7,TRBD2,TRBV11-2,.,TGTGCCAGCAGCCGCCGGCGGGGGGGAAACTACGAGCAGTACTTC,CASSRRRGGNYEQYF
TRBJ2-7,.,TRBV25-1,.,TGTGCCAGCAGTGTCGGGGTGACCGACGAGCAGTACTTC,CASSVGVTDEQYF
TRBJ2-1,.,TRBV5-8,few,TGTGCCAGCAGTTTGGGACTCAGTCTAGAGCAGTTCTTC,CASSLGLSLEQFF
TRBJ1-2,.,TRBV6-6,.,TGTGCCATTCCCCGGGGGGGCGCCAACTATGGCTACACCTTC,CAIPRGGANYGYTF
TRBJ1-3,.,TRBV2,.,TGTGCCAGCAGTGAATACAGGGCAACTGGAAACACCATATATTTT,CASSEYRATGNTIYF
TRBJ2-3,.,TRBV2,.,TGTGCCAGCAGTCCCCCGGCGGGGCCTAGCACAGATACGCAGTATTTT,CASSPPAGPSTDTQYF
TRBJ2-1,TRBD2,TRBV11-2,.,TGTGCCAGCAGCCCGTCCGGTCAGCGGGGGCCCTACTACAATGAGCAGTTCTTC,CASSPSGQRGPYYNEQFF
TRBJ1-1,.,TRBV4-1,.,TGCGCCAGCAGCCAAGAATGGGGGCAGCGGACTGAAGCTTTCTTT,CASSQEWGQRTEAFF
TRBJ1-2,TRBD1,TRBV7-9,.,TGTGCCAGCAGCTCTGGACAGGGGGCAAACTATGGCTACACCTTC,CASSSGQGANYGYTF
TRBJ2-1,TRBD2,TRBV5-4,.,TGTGCCAGCAGTCTTGATTCTAGCGGGGACAATGAGCAGTTCTTC,CASSLDSSGDNEQFF